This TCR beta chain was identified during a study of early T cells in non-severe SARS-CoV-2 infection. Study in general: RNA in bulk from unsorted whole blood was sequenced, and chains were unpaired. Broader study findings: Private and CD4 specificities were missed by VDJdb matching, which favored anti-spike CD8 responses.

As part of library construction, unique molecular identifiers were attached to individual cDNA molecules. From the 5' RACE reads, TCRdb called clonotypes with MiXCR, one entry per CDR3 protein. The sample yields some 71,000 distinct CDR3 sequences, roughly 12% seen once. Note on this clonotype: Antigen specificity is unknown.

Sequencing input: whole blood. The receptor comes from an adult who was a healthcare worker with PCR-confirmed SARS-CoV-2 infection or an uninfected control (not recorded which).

DNA of the CDR3: TGTGCCAGCTCACCAGGGGCGCATAATTCACCCCTCCACTTT. Translating it yields CASSPGAHNSPLHF. The chain carries TRBV18 and TRBJ1-6, with D maybe TRBD1 (5 bases). The germline gives CDR1 KGHSH, CDR2 LQKENI. Trimming stripped 2 bases from V and 5 bases from J, with 7 bases between. CDR3 length: 14 amino acids.